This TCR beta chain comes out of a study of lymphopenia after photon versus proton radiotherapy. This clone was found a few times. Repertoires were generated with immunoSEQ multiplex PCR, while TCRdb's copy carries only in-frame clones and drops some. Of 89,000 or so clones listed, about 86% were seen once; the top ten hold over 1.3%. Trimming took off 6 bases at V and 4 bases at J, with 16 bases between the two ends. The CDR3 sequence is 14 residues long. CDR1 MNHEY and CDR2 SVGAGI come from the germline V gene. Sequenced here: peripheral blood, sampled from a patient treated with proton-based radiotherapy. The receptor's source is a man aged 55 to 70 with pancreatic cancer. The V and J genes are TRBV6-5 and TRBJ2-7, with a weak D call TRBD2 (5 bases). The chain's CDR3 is CASSYRGGPYEQYF. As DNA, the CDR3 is TGTGCCAGCAGCTACCGTGGAGGACCATACGAGCAGTACTTC.